The 21 T cell receptor beta chains reported below all come from one sample, sequenced in a study of regulatory T cells in long-lasting Graves disease. Stated time point: persistent/refractory GD, antithyroid drugs over 5 years with positive TRAb. Extracted RNA from PBMCs served as the source of the TCR library. HTBI primers from iRepertoire and Arm-PCR of CDR3 regions yielded the TCR beta libraries. TCRdb reanalysed the multiplex PCR reads using MiXCR and keeps one entry per CDR3 protein. The table shows roughly 700,000 distinct CDR3 sequences, with around 30% occurring only once. Sequenced material: peripheral blood mononuclear cells (PBMCs), taken when the disease was refractory, from a patient treated with antithyroid drugs. These TCRs come from a female donor with Graves disease.

The J gene is TRBJ1-1, the V gene TRBV28; unclear D gene. Deletions cut 11 bases from V and 5 bases from J, with 15 bases between. Germline CDR1 and CDR2: MDHEN and SYDVKM. The CDR3 runs 12 residues. The CDR3 nucleotides read TGTGCCGCCGGAAGTCCCTCAACTGAAGCTTTCTTT. Translating it yields CAAGSPSTEAFF.

Many counts were recorded for this clonotype. CDR3 DNA: TGTGCCAGCAGCTTCAGGAACACTGAAGCTTTCTTT. It encodes CASSFRNTEAFF. J is TRBJ1-1 and V is TRBV12-3 or TRBV12-4; D call uncertain. V was shortened by 6 bases and J by 1 base, with 6 bases between the two germline ends. CDR3 size: 12 residues.

This clonotype has just a few counts. The V gene is TRBV6-1, the J gene TRBJ1-1; no clear D. Trimming stripped 11 bases from V and 4 bases from J, with 20 bases between. Germline V CDR1 and CDR2: MNHNS, SASEGT. There are 14 residues in the CDR3. The CDR3 nucleotides read TGTGCCTCCTCGTTTAAGTTCGGTTTCACTGAAGCTTTCTTT. This sequence encodes CASSFKFGFTEAFF.

This clonotype was picked up a small number of times. The rearrangement links TRBV4-2 to TRBJ1-5; D may be TRBD1 (6 bases). With 3 bases removed from V and 1 base from J, the gap between germline ends came to 10 bases. Per germline, CDR1 LGHNA and CDR2 YNFKEQ. The CDR3 has 15 amino acids. This CDR3 reads CASSHHRESNQPQHF. CDR3 coding DNA: TGTGCCAGCAGCCACCACAGGGAGAGCAATCAGCCCCAGCATTTT.

J is TRBJ1-4 and V is TRBV10-3; D uncertain. Deletions cut 3 bases from V and 4 bases from J, with 9 bases between. CDR1 and CDR2 from the germline V gene are ENHRY and SYGVKD. CDR3 length equals 14 residues. CDR3 loop: CAISEGGNNEKLFF. The CDR3 bases are TGTGCCATCAGTGAAGGCGGAAATAATGAAAAACTGTTTTTT.

A single count supports this clonotype. This could be a read error, since a much larger clone is one nucleotide away. The chain links TRBV11-2 to TRBJ1-1; D uncertain. The germline CDR1 and CDR2 sequences are SGHAT and FQNNGV. The V gene lost 1 base and the J gene lost 0 bases, with 12 bases spanning the gap. The CDR3 runs 16 residues. DNA of the CDR3: TGTGCCAGCAGCTTAGCGGGATCGGCCATGAACACTGAAGCTTTCTTT. The encoded protein is CASSLAGSAMNTEAFF.

A few counts support this clonotype. The chain links TRBV4-1 to TRBJ2-1; D gene unclear. CDR3 length equals 11 residues. V lost 2 bases and J 8 bases, leaving 4 bases between the germline ends. Germline CDR1 and CDR2: MGHRA and YSYEKL. The CDR3 DNA is TGCGCCAGCAGCCAAACGGATGAGCAGTTCTTC. This codes for CASSQTDEQFF.

In this sample, this clonotype turned up a few times. The CDR3 DNA reads TGTGCCACCAGTGTGACGGGACTTCGGGAAAAACTGTTTTTT. Its translation: CATSVTGLREKLFF. The chain carries TRBV24-1 and TRBJ1-4; D might be TRBD1 (5 bases). The germline V and J ends were trimmed by 5 bases and 8 bases, with 14 bases remaining between them. Germline V CDR1 and CDR2: KGHDR, SFDVKD. The CDR3 extends over 14 amino acids.

CDR3 loop: CATSDTDRDTGELFF. For the CDR3, the DNA is TGTGCCACCAGTGACACCGACAGGGACACCGGGGAGCTGTTTTTT. The chain links TRBV24-1 to TRBJ2-2, with 7 bases matching TRBD1. J gave up 3 bases and V 4 bases, and 4 bases lay outside the gene matches. Germline-derived CDR1 and CDR2 are KGHDR and SFDVKD. This CDR3 comprises 15 residues.

This clonotype was seen repeatedly, ten times or more. The chain recombines TRBV6-1 with TRBJ1-5; tentatively, D is TRBD1 (5 bases). V was shortened by 8 bases and J by 2 bases, with 13 bases between the two germline ends. Germline values: CDR1 MNHNS, CDR2 SASEGT. The CDR3 totals 14 residues. The CDR3 protein is CASRPGIGNQPQHF. CDR3 in DNA: TGTGCCAGCCGGCCAGGGATCGGCAATCAGCCCCAGCATTTT.

This clonotype was seen a few times. The chain couples TRBV6-1 to TRBJ1-1; D ambiguous. The ends were cut back, 2 bases at V and 1 base at J, with 8 bases in the middle. The CDR3 consists of 14 residues. The germline V gene has CDR1 MNHNS and CDR2 SASEGT. The CDR3 bases are TGTGCCAGCAGTGAATTTCGAGGGAACACTGAAGCTTTCTTT. Translated: CASSEFRGNTEAFF.

V usage is TRBV10-3 and J usage is TRBJ2-7; D may match TRBD1 or TRBD2 (5 bases each). Germline lookup yields CDR1 ENHRY and CDR2 SYGVKD. CDR3 length equals 14 residues. V lost 10 bases, J lost 1 base, and 17 bases lay in between. CDR3 amino acids: CATIRDLLSYEQYF. CDR3 coding DNA: TGTGCCACCATTAGGGACCTTCTTTCCTACGAGCAGTACTTC.

This clonotype was seen repeatedly, ten times or more. V usage is TRBV2 and J usage is TRBJ2-5; 11 bases are a match to TRBD2. CDR3 length: 15 amino acids. The germline V gene encodes CDR1 SNHLY and CDR2 FYNNEI. With V trimmed by 6 bases and J by 4 bases, 7 bases remained unmatched. The CDR3 spells CASRGSGRAGETQYF. In DNA, the CDR3 is TGTGCCAGCAGGGGTAGCGGGAGGGCCGGAGAGACCCAGTACTTC. Looking up the rest from reference TRBV2 and TRBJ2-5 gives the full variable domain: EPEVTQTPSHQVTQMGQEVILRCVPISNHLYFYWYRQILGQKVEFLVSFYNNEISEKSEIFDDQFSVERPDGSNFTLKIRSTKLEDSAMYFCASRGSGRAGETQYFGPGTRLLVL.

V gene TRBV9 combines with J gene TRBJ1-3; D is ambiguous. CDR3 length equals 17 residues. The V gene's germline CDR1 is SGDLS and CDR2 YYNGEE. Trimming took off 3 bases at V and 0 bases at J, with 16 bases between the two ends. As DNA, the CDR3 is TGTGCCAGCAGCGCGGTCCTAGGCAGGAGCTCTGGAAACACCATATATTTT. It encodes CASSAVLGRSSGNTIYF.

This chain joins TRBV10-3 and TRBJ2-7; D ambiguous. Germline CDR1 ENHRY, CDR2 SYGVKD. Trimming took off 2 bases at V and 6 bases at J, with 11 bases between the two ends. The CDR3 is made up of 13 amino acids. CDR3 residues: CAISERAPPEQYF. In DNA, the CDR3 is TGTGCCATCAGTGAGAGGGCCCCTCCCGAGCAGTACTTC.

Here the CDR3 DNA reads TGTGCCATCAGCCGGGGGGGTCCTTCCTACGAGCAGTACTTC. This gives the protein CAISRGGPSYEQYF. The V gene is TRBV10-3, the J gene TRBJ2-7; 8 nucleotides match TRBD2. Germline V CDR1 and CDR2: ENHRY, SYGVKD. V lost 6 bases, J lost 1 base, and 5 bases stayed unmatched. The CDR3 has 14 amino acids.

V gene TRBV7-3 combines with J gene TRBJ2-6; the D gene is possibly TRBD1 (5 bases). Looked up from germline, CDR1 is SGHTA and CDR2 is FQGTGA. V gave up 5 bases and J gave up 0 bases, with 11 bases separating them. CDR3 length equals 16 residues. In DNA, the CDR3 is TGTGCCAGCAGCACCGGACAATTCTCTGGGGCCAACGTCCTGACTTTC. This translates into CASSTGQFSGANVLTF.

The rearrangement joins TRBV6-9 to TRBJ1-2; D not resolved. CDR1 is MNHGY, CDR2 SVAAGI, per germline. This CDR3 is 12 amino acids long. The ends were cut back, 3 bases at V and 8 bases at J, with 10 bases in the middle. The CDR3 nucleotides read TGTGCCAGCAGTTACTTGGAGTGGGGCTACACCTTC. Protein sequence: CASSYLEWGYTF.

The chain employs TRBV29-1 and TRBJ2-7; D tentatively fits TRBD1 or TRBD2 (5 bases each). The CDR3 spans 12 residues. Trimming stripped 6 bases from V and 5 bases from J, with 14 bases between. CDR1 SQVTM and CDR2 ANQGSEA come from the germline V gene. The CDR3 is CSVGRDEHEQYF. CDR3 in DNA: TGCAGCGTGGGCAGGGACGAGCACGAGCAGTACTTC.

CDR3 sequence: CSARDPRGFNQPQHF. CDR3 nucleotide sequence: TGCAGTGCTAGAGATCCCAGAGGATTCAATCAGCCCCAGCATTTT. This rearrangement joins TRBV20-1 to TRBJ1-5; D is uncertain. V was shortened by 0 bases and J by 3 bases, with 12 bases between the two germline ends. The CDR3 runs 15 residues. Germline V lookup: CDR1 DFQATT, CDR2 SNEGSKA (reference sequence).

This clonotype was detected ten times or more. The chain uses TRBV2 and TRBJ2-7; 13 bases agree with TRBD2. The CDR3 runs 17 residues. CDR1 and CDR2 from the germline V gene are SNHLY and FYNNEI. V shed 1 base and J 9 bases; nucleotides not matched to a gene: 12. CDR3 DNA: TGTGCCAGCAGTGAAGGGACTAGCGGGAGTTTCCTGAGGTGGCAGTACTTC. It translates to CASSEGTSGSFLRWQYF.